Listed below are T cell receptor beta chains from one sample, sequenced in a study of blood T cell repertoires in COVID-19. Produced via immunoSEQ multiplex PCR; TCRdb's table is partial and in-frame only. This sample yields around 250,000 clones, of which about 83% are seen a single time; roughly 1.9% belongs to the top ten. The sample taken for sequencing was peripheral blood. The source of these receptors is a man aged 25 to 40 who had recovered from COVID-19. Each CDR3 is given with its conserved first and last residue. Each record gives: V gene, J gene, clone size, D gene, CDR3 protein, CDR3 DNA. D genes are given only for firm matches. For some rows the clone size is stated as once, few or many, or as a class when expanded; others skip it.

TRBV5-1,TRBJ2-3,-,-,CASSFGAARTRATTDTQYF,TGCGCCAGCAGCTTTGGGGCCGCTAGGACAAGAGCTACCACAGATACGCAGTATTTT
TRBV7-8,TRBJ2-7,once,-,CASSLAPRDSYEQYF,TGTGCCAGCAGCTTAGCGCCACGAGACTCCTACGAGCAGTACTTC
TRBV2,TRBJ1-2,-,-,CASSVKGTNYGYTF,TGTGCCAGCAGTGTTAAGGGGACTAACTATGGCTACACCTTC
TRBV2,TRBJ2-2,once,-,CASSEAGAPTGELFF,TGTGCCAGCAGTGAAGCGGGGGCCCCCACCGGGGAGCTGTTTTTT
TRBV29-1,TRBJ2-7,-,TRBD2,CSARSGATSYEQYF,TGCAGCGCCAGGAGCGGGGCTACTTCCTACGAGCAGTACTTC
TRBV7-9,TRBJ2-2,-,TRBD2,CASSSGSGGAENTGELFF,TGTGCCAGCAGCTCCGGTAGCGGGGGGGCCGAGAACACCGGGGAGCTGTTTTTT
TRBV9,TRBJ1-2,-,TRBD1,CASSDSTGGRGYTF,TGTGCCAGCAGCGACTCGACAGGGGGCCGGGGCTACACCTTC
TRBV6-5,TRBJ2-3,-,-,CASEGGPATDTQYF,TGTGCCAGCGAAGGAGGGCCAGCGACAGATACGCAGTATTTT
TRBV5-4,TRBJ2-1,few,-,CASSARASYNEQFF,TGTGCCAGCAGCGCGAGGGCCTCCTACAATGAGCAGTTCTTC
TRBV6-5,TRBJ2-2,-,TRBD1,CASSPGQAPGELFF,TGTGCCAGCAGTCCGGGACAGGCCCCCGGGGAGCTGTTTTTT
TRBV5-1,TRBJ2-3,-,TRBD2,CASSPRGEGADTQYF,TGCGCCAGCAGCCCGCGGGGGGAAGGGGCAGATACGCAGTATTTT
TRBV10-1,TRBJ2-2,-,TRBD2,CASTLRLAGDNTGELFF,TGCGCCAGCACCCTCAGACTAGCGGGGGACAACACCGGGGAGCTGTTTTTT